This T cell receptor (beta chain) was obtained from a study of T-cell reconstitution after alpha-beta-depleted transplantation in children. The CDR3 is 13 amino acids. Germline V lookup: CDR1 SQVTM, CDR2 ANQGSEA. V was shortened by 4 bases and J by 0 bases, with 9 bases between the two germline ends. Using unique molecular identifiers, the investigators prepared the TCRbeta library. A single record per CDR3 protein comes from TCRdb applying MiXCR to the PCR reads. Here the sample spans about 350,000 distinct CDR3 sequences, 15% to 20% being singletons. Only a few counts were recorded for this clonotype. Its antigen is undetermined. The study's findings and limits: Fresh T-cell production supplied most of the T-cell counts and diversity seen one year after transplant. Expanded graft clones numbering several hundred reportedly gave rise to alpha-beta T cells about two months after transplant. Day-60 TCRbeta diversity that was high in some patients was derived from surviving recipient T cells and thymic progenitors.

This chain uses TRBV29-1 with TRBJ1-2; D perhaps matches TRBD1 (5 bases). This material consisted of PBMCs, mostly from graft donor cells, taken 360 days after TCRalphabeta/CD19-depleted stem cell transplant. The sequence was obtained from a male patient aged 2 to 9 who had a stem cell transplant for acute lymphoblastic leukemia, so the T cells may come from the graft donor. CDR3 in amino acids: CSVVTGTNYGYTF. The CDR3 region has the DNA TGCAGCGTTGTTACAGGAACTAACTATGGCTACACCTTC.